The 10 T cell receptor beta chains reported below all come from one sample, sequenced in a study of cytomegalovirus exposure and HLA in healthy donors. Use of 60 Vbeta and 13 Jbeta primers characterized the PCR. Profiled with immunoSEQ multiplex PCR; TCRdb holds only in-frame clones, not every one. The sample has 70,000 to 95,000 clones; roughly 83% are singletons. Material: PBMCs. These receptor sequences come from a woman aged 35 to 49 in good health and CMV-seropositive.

CDR3 nucleotides: TGTGCCAGTAGTCTCCCTTACAATGAGCAGTTCTTC. Translating it yields CASSLPYNEQFF. The rearrangement links TRBV19 to TRBJ2-1; no clear D gene. Germline lookup yields CDR1 LNHDA and CDR2 SQIVND (reference sequence). Trimming removed 5 bases at V and 4 bases at J, with 6 bases between. The CDR3 spans 12 residues.

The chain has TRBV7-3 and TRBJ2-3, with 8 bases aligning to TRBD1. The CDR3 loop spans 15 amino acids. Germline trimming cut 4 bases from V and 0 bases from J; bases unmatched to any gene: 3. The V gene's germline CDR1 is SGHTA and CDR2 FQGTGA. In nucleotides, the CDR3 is TGTGCCAGCAGCTCAGGGGACAGGAGCACAGATACGCAGTATTTT. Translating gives CASSSGDRSTDTQYF.

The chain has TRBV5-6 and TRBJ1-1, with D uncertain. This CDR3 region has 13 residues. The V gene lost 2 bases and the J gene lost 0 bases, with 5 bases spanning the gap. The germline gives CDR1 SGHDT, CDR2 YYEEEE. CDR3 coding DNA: TGTGCCAGCAGCTTAAATATGAACACTGAAGCTTTCTTT. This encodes CASSLNMNTEAFF.

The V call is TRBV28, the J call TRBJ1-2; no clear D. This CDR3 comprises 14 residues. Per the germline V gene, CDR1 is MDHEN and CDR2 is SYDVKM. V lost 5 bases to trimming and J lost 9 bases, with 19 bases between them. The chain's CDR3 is CASSIIDDYDRYTF. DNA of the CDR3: TGTGCCAGCAGTATCATTGACGACTACGACCGCTACACCTTC.

The CDR3 loop reads CASSIPQGAGAFF. CDR3 coding DNA: TGTGCCAGCAGCATACCACAGGGGGCGGGAGCTTTCTTT. This sequence joins TRBV7-9 and TRBJ1-1; TRBD1 matches 9 bases. J lost 10 bases, V lost 5 bases, and 8 bases had no gene match. The CDR3 length is 13 residues. Germline CDR1 and CDR2: SEHNR and FQNEAQ (reference sequence).

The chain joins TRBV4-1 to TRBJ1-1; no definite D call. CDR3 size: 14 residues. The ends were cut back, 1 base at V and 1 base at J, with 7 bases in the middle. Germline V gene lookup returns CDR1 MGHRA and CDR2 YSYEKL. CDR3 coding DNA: TGCGCCAGCAGCCAAGGGAGGGAGAACACTGAAGCTTTCTTT. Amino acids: CASSQGRENTEAFF.

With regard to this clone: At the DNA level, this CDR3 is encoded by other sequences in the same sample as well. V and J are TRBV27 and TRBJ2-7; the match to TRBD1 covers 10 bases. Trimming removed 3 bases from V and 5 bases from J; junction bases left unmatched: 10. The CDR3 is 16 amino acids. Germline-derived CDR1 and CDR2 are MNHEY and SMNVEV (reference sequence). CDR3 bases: TGTGCCAGCAGTTTGCCCGGGACAGGGGAGATCCACGAGCAGTACTTC. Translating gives CASSLPGTGEIHEQYF.

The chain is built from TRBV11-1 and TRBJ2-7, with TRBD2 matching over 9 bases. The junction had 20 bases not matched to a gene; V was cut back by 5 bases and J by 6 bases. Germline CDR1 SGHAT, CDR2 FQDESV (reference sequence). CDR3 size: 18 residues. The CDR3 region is CASSMSVPGLAGKGEQYF. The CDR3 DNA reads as TGTGCCAGCAGCATGTCAGTCCCCGGGCTAGCGGGGAAAGGCGAGCAGTACTTC.

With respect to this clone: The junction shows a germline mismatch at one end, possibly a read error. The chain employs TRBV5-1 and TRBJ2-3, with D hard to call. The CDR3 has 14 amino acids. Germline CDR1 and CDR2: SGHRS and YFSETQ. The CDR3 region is CANSLVSLTDTQYF. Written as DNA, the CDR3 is TGCGCCAACAGCTTGGTCTCCCTTACAGATACGCAGTATTTT. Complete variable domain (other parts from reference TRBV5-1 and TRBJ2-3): KAGVTQTPRYLIKTRGQQVTLSCSPISGHRSVSWYQQTPGQGLQFLFEYFSETQRNKGNFPGRFSGRQFSNSRSEMNVSTLELGDSALYLCANSLVSLTDTQYFGPGTRLTVL.

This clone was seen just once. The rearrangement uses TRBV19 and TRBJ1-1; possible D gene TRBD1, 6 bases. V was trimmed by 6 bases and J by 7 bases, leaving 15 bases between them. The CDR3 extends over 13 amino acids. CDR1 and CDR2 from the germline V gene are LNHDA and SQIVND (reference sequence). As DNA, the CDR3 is TGTGCCAGTAGGGAAACAGGGAAGGTTGAAGCTTTCTTT. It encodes CASRETGKVEAFF. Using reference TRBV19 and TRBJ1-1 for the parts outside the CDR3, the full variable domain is DGGITQSPKYLFRKEGQNVTLSCEQNLNHDAMYWYRQDPGQGLRLIYYSQIVNDFQKGDIAEGYSVSREKKESFPLTVTSAQKNPTAFYLCASRETGKVEAFFGQGTRLTVV.